The next 17 T cell receptor beta chains were all read from a single sample in a study of graft-versus-host responses after intestinal transplantation. Using immunoSEQ multiplex PCR, the repertoire was profiled, and TCRdb retains in-frame clones only, with some absent. The data contain 90,000 to 120,000 clones, about 91% of them singletons. These TCRs' antigens remain unknown. Sample: unstimulated CD4+ T cells sorted from spleen or lymph node cells, taken before transplant. These receptor sequences come from a human donor who was the organ donor for an intestinal transplant.

The V gene is TRBV11-2, the J gene TRBJ2-5; D is perhaps TRBD1 or TRBD2 (5 bases each). Germline CDR1 is SGHAT and CDR2 is FQNNGV. The CDR3 runs to 15 residues. The V end lost 3 bases, the J end lost 2 bases, and 13 bases lay between the germline ends. CDR3: CASSLGPGLQETQYF. In DNA form, the CDR3 reads TGTGCCAGCAGCTTGGGACCGGGCTTACAAGAGACCCAGTACTTC.

The J gene is TRBJ1-1, the V gene TRBV7-3, with a tentative D call TRBD1 (5 bases). The germline gives CDR1 SGHTA, CDR2 FQGTGA. The CDR3 sequence is 15 residues long. Trimming took off 4 bases at V and 4 bases at J, with 16 bases between the two ends. CDR3: CASSWTGTPVTEAFF. DNA of the CDR3: TGTGCCAGCAGCTGGACCGGGACCCCCGTCACTGAAGCTTTCTTT.

This chain joins TRBV5-1 and TRBJ1-2, with 8 bases lining up with TRBD1. The CDR3 runs to 14 residues. CDR1 is SGHRS, CDR2 YFSETQ, per germline. The trim removed 0 bases at V and 4 bases at J, leaving 2 bases unmatched. The CDR3, as DNA: TGCGCCAGCAGCTTGGACACAGGGGGCTATGGCTACACCTTC. This translates into CASSLDTGGYGYTF.

The chain employs TRBV9 and TRBJ2-7; D is unclear. This CDR3 is built from 11 residues. V gave up 3 bases and J gave up 3 bases, with 4 bases separating them. Germline V gene lookup returns CDR1 SGDLS and CDR2 YYNGEE. The CDR3 sequence is CASSGDYEQYF. CDR3 bases: TGTGCCAGCAGCGGTGACTACGAGCAGTACTTC.

The chain joins TRBV29-1 to TRBJ2-5; TRBD1 aligns across 8 bases. CDR1 and CDR2 (germline): SQVTM, ANQGSEA. The CDR3 runs to 16 residues. V lost 0 bases to trimming and J lost 5 bases; unmatched junction nucleotides: 11. The CDR3 protein is CSVEDPHVTGVETQYF. CDR3 in DNA: TGCAGCGTTGAAGACCCCCATGTGACAGGGGTGGAGACCCAGTACTTC.

The CDR3: CATSRDRVSTDTQYF. The CDR3 DNA reads TGTGCCACCAGCAGAGATCGAGTGAGCACAGATACGCAGTATTTT. This chain joins TRBV15 and TRBJ2-3, with D unclear. The CDR3 runs 15 residues. With 0 bases removed from V and 0 bases from J, the gap between germline ends came to 7 bases. Germline V lookup: CDR1 LNHNV, CDR2 YYDKDF (reference sequence).

This clone came up a few times. V is TRBV5-6 and J is TRBJ2-7; 8 nucleotides agree with TRBD2. There are 15 residues in the CDR3. Germline CDR1 reads SGHDT; CDR2 reads YYEEEE. J gave up 5 bases and V 2 bases, and 9 bases lay outside the gene matches. CDR3 nucleotides: TGTGCCAGCAGCTTACGGGGGGGCCTAGTAGACGAGCAGTACTTC. Its translation: CASSLRGGLVDEQYF.

The V and J genes are TRBV11-2 and TRBJ1-6; TRBD1 matches 8 bases. Germline CDR1 SGHAT, CDR2 FQNNGV. After removal of 2 bases from V and 7 bases from J, the junction contained 7 bases not matched to a gene. The CDR3 loop spans 16 amino acids. The CDR3 here is CASSLSRTGWNSPLHF. CDR3 DNA sequence: TGTGCCAGCAGCTTATCGAGGACAGGGTGGAATTCACCCCTCCACTTT.

This clone was detected only once. The rearrangement links TRBV5-1 to TRBJ2-7; TRBD1 might be the D (6 bases). The CDR3 loop spans 15 amino acids. Germline V CDR1 and CDR2: SGHRS, YFSETQ. Trimming stripped 4 bases from V and 0 bases from J, with 14 bases between. In DNA form, the CDR3 reads TGCGCCAGCAGCCTGAGTGGACAGTTCTCCTACGAGCAGTACTTC. Its translation: CASSLSGQFSYEQYF. The whole variable domain, filled in from reference TRBV5-1 and TRBJ2-7, reads KAGVTQTPRYLIKTRGQQVTLSCSPISGHRSVSWYQQTPGQGLQFLFEYFSETQRNKGNFPGRFSGRQFSNSRSEMNVSTLELGDSALYLCASSLSGQFSYEQYFGPGTRLTVT.

The chain couples TRBV29-1 to TRBJ2-6; a possible D gene is TRBD1 (5 bases). The CDR3 runs to 14 residues. V lost 4 bases to trimming and J lost 4 bases, with 11 bases between them. Germline V gives CDR1 SQVTM, CDR2 ANQGSEA. The CDR3 DNA reads as TGCAGCGTTGCTGACAGATTAGGGGCCAACGTCCTGACTTTC. It codes for CSVADRLGANVLTF.

The gene calls are TRBV11-2 and TRBJ1-5; no definite D call. Trimming pared 3 bases from V and 0 bases from J, leaving 6 bases between. This CDR3 region has 14 residues. Germline V lookup: CDR1 SGHAT, CDR2 FQNNGV. CDR3 nucleotides: TGTGCCAGCAGCTTCCAAGGTAGCAATCAGCCCCAGCATTTT. This translates into CASSFQGSNQPQHF.

This chain joins TRBV9 and TRBJ2-2, with no clear D. CDR1 is SGDLS and CDR2 is YYNGEE in the germline V gene. Trimming took 0 bases from V and 4 from J, leaving 4 bases between them. This CDR3 region has 13 residues. The CDR3: CASSVGATGELFF. CDR3 sequence (DNA): TGTGCCAGCAGCGTAGGGGCCACCGGGGAGCTGTTTTTT.

The chain is built from TRBV5-4 and TRBJ2-5; no firm D call. This CDR3 contains 13 residues. V gave up 2 bases and J gave up 9 bases, with 14 bases separating them. Germline loops: CDR1 SGHNT, CDR2 YYREEE (reference sequence). The CDR3 nucleotides read TGTGCCAGCAGCTTTTCGGGCTCAAAGGCCCAGTACTTC. Amino acid sequence: CASSFSGSKAQYF.

The V call is TRBV2, the J call TRBJ1-2; D call uncertain. Deletions cut 4 bases from V and 6 bases from J, with 3 bases between. Germline lookup yields CDR1 SNHLY and CDR2 FYNNEI. The length of the CDR3 is 10 residues. CDR3 residues: CASSGDGYTF. The CDR3 bases are TGTGCCAGCAGTGGGGATGGCTACACCTTC.

This chain uses TRBV29-1 with TRBJ1-1; 7 bases agree with TRBD1. J gave up 3 bases and V 7 bases, and 5 bases lay outside the gene matches. The CDR3 has 12 residues. Germline lookup yields CDR1 SQVTM and CDR2 ANQGSEA. The CDR3 nucleotides read TGCAGCGGACAGGGTTGGGACACTGAAGCTTTCTTT. Translation gives CSGQGWDTEAFF. The full variable domain, in which reference TRBV29-1 and TRBJ1-1 provide the parts outside the CDR3, is SAVISQKPSRDICQRGTSLTIQCQVDSQVTMMFWYRQQPGQSLTLIATANQGSEATYESGFVIDKFPISRPNLTFSTLTVSNMSPEDSSIYLCSGQGWDTEAFFGQGTRLTVV.

The CDR3 is CASSYRDTRTSNYGYTF. The CDR3 DNA reads TGTGCCAGCAGTTACCGGGACACCCGGACATCTAACTATGGCTACACCTTC. This chain links TRBV2 with TRBJ1-2; TRBD1 might be the D (6 bases). This CDR3 region has 17 residues. The V end was cut by 5 bases, the J end by 0 bases, with 19 bases between. CDR1 is SNHLY and CDR2 is FYNNEI in the germline V gene.

The chain is built from TRBV11-2 and TRBJ1-2; TRBD1 might be the D (5 bases). V lost 2 bases and J 6 bases, leaving 22 bases between the germline ends. CDR1 SGHAT and CDR2 FQNNGV come from the germline V gene. The CDR3 contains 17 residues. The CDR3 region has the DNA TGTGCCAGCAGCTTATCGGGGCCAGGGAGGTGGGTTGATGGCTACACCTTC. Encoded protein: CASSLSGPGRWVDGYTF.